The 10 T cell receptor beta chains below all came from one sample that was sequenced in a study of T cell clonality in common variable immunodeficiency. The protocol was immunoSEQ multiplex PCR, while the TCRdb copy is restricted to in-frame clones and leaves out a portion. The sample contains around 45,000 clones, none of them singletons. The sample consisted of peripheral blood mononuclear cells. These receptors all come from a person aged 18 to 70 in good health.

There are many counts of this clone. With the read ending 3 residues before the CDR3 end, the germline J gene is used to fill in that end. J is TRBJ2-1 and V is TRBV15, with D unclear. The germline V gene encodes CDR1 LNHNV and CDR2 YYDKDF (reference sequence). V was clipped by 2 bases and J by 0 bases, with 5 bases between them. The CDR3 is made up of 14 amino acids. The CDR3 loop is CATSRSRSYNEQFF. Partial CDR3 DNA: TGTGCCACCAGCAGATCCCGCTCCTACAATGAG.

This clone was picked up a small number of times. Read data end 3 residues before the CDR3 end; the end is taken from the germline J gene. The chain carries TRBV4-2 and TRBJ2-5; the match to TRBD1 covers 8 bases. This CDR3 spans 15 amino acids. The germline gives CDR1 LGHNA, CDR2 YNFKEQ. The V segment lost 6 bases and the J segment 0 bases; nucleotides outside the gene matches: 6. CDR3 residues: CASRPTGGYQETQYF. CDR3 DNA, as far as it was read: TGTGCCAGCAGGCCTACAGGGGGGTACCAAGAGACC.

This clone has at least ten counts. Read coverage stops 3 residues before the CDR3 terminus; the germline J gene supplies the remainder. The chain uses TRBV6-1 and TRBJ2-5, with a possible D match to TRBD2 (5 bases). The CDR3 totals 14 residues. The germline V gene encodes CDR1 MNHNS and CDR2 SASEGT. V lost 4 bases, J lost 2 bases, and 11 bases lay in between. Incomplete CDR3 DNA: TGTGCCAGCAGTGGGACTCAAACACAAGAGACC. This encodes CASSGTQTQET. The CDR3 in its entirety is CASSGTQTQETQYF.

Many counts were recorded for this clone. Here the CDR3 reads CSAAPDRLAKNIQYF. The CDR3 bases that were read are TGCAGTGCCGCCCCCGACAGGTTAGCCAAAAACATT. The J gene is TRBJ2-4, the V gene TRBV20-1; D possibly corresponds to TRBD1 (6 bases). The CDR3 extends 3 residues past the end of the read, so its final part is completed from the germline J gene. Looked up from germline, CDR1 is DFQATT and CDR2 is SNEGSKA (reference sequence). Trimming took off 6 bases at V and 0 bases at J, with 15 bases between the two ends. The CDR3 length is 15 residues.

This clone was seen at least ten times. The sequenced fragment ends 3 residues before the CDR3 boundary, so the rest is inferred from the germline J gene. V is TRBV2 and J is TRBJ2-3; D unresolved. Germline V gene data show CDR1 as SNHLY and CDR2 as FYNNEI. The CDR3 loop spans 12 amino acids. The germline V and J ends were trimmed by 6 bases and 6 bases, with 10 bases remaining between them. The CDR3 protein is CASRRLLDTQYF. CDR3 bases read: TGTGCCAGCAGGCGCCTTTTGGATACG.

This clone was observed many times. The CDR3 reads CASSLTSRGEQYF. CDR3 DNA (partial): TGTGCCAGCAGCTTAACTTCTCGCGGCGAG. This sequence joins TRBV7-2 and TRBJ2-7; the D is unclear. The read ends 3 residues shy of where the CDR3 ends; the end is completed using the germline J gene. Trimming removed 2 bases at V and 6 bases at J, with 11 bases between. The CDR3 runs 13 residues. Germline-derived CDR1 and CDR2 are SGHTA and FQGNSA.

This clone was found many times. The read gets to within 3 residues of the CDR3 end, and the germline J gene fills in the rest. The V call is TRBV19, the J call TRBJ1-2; D gene uncertain. The CDR3 totals 13 residues. Germline CDR1 and CDR2: LNHDA and SQIVND (reference sequence). Trimming removed 9 bases at V and 3 bases at J, with 14 bases between. The CDR3 DNA, read in part, is TGTGCCAGAGCGGACCGCACCGACTATGGC. This sequence encodes CARADRTDYG. The whole CDR3 sequence is CARADRTDYGYTF.

This clone was observed at least ten times. The CDR3 sequence: CASSMGTGVSYEQYF. The part of the CDR3 DNA that was read is TGTGCCAGTAGTATGGGAACAGGGGTATCCTACGAG. The V gene is TRBV19, the J gene TRBJ2-7; 7 bases map to TRBD1. Sequencing ends 3 residues short of the CDR3 end; the germline J gene provides the rest. The CDR3 runs 15 residues. V shed 3 bases and J 1 base; nucleotides not matched to a gene: 6. CDR1 LNHDA and CDR2 SQIVND come from the germline V gene (reference sequence).

As regards this clone: The sequence runs out 3 residues before the end of the CDR3; the remainder is reconstructed from the germline J gene. The genes are TRBV13 and TRBJ2-7; 9 bases map to TRBD1. The CDR3 sequence is 15 residues long. V lost 5 bases, J lost 3 bases, and 8 bases stayed unmatched. CDR1 PRHDT and CDR2 FYEKMQ come from the germline V gene (reference sequence). The CDR3 sequence is CASSPGQGPSYEQYF. The part of the CDR3 DNA that was read is TGTGCCAGCAGCCCGGGACAGGGCCCGAGCTACGAG.

This clone was observed at least ten times. CDR3 DNA, as far as it was read: TGTGCCAGCAGCGTAGCCGGATCACGGACTATCGGGAATGAG. Encoded protein: CASSVAGSRTIGNE. The whole CDR3 reads CASSVAGSRTIGNEQFF. V is TRBV9 and J is TRBJ2-1; perhaps TRBD2 as D (6 bases). The read is 3 residues too short to cover the CDR3 end, so that end is filled in from the germline J gene. The germline V and J ends were trimmed by 0 bases and 7 bases, with 20 bases remaining between them. CDR1 and CDR2 from the germline V gene are SGDLS and YYNGEE. The CDR3 runs to 17 residues.